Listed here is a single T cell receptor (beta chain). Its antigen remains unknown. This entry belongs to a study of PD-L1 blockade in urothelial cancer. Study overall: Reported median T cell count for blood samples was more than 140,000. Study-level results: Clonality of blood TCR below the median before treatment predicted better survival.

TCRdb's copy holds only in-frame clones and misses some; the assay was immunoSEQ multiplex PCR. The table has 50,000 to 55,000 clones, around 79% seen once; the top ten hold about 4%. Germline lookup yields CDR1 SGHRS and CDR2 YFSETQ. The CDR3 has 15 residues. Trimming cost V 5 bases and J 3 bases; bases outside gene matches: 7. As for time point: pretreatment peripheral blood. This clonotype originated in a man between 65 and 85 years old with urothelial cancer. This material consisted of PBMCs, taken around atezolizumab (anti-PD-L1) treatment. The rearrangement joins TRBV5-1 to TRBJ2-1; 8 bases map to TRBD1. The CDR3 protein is CASRSQGADYNEQFF. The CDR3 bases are TGCGCCAGCAGGTCTCAGGGGGCGGACTACAATGAGCAGTTCTTC.